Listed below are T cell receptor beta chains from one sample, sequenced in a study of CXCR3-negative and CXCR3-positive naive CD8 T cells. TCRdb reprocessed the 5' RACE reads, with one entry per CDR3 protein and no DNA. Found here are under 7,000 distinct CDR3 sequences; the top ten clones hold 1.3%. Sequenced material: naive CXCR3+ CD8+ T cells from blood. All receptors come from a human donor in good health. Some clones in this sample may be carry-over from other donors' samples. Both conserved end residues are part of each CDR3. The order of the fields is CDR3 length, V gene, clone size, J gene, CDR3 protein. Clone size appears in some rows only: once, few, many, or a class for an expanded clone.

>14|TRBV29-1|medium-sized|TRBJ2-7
CSVETSGDSYEQYF
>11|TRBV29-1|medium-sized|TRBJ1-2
CSVVSDGGYTF
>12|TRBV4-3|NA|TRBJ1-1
CASSQGHTEAFF
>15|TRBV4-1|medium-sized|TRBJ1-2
CASSHRDRGAYGYTF
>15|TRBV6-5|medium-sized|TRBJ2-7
CASSYSRTYSYEQYF
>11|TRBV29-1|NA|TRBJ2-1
CSVLVYNEQFF
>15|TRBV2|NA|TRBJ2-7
CASSERGAGFYEQYF
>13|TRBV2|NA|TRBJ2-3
CASSGQYGDTQYF
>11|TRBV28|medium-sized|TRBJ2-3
CASRQADTQYF
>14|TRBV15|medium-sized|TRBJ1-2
CATSRETGGDGYTF
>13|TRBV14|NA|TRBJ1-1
CASSQASYTEAFF
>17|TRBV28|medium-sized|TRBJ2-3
CASSTTTWDPSTDTQYF
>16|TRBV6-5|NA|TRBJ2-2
CASSLLAGEGAGELFF
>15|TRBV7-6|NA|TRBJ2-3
CASSLETSGGDTQYF
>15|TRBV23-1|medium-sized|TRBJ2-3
CASSLGRQGDGAQYF
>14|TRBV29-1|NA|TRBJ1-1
CSVEWLGGNTEAFF
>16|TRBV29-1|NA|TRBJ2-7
CSVGGTSGAPPSEQYF
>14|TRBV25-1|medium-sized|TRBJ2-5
CASSEITGKETQYF
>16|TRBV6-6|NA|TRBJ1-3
CASSSLVGISGNTIYF
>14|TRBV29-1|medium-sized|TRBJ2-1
CSVGGQGYYNEQFF
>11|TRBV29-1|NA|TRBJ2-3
CSVGSSDTQYF
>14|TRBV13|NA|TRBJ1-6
CASSQTGENSPLHF
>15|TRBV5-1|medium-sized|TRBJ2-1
CASSGGTGVFNEQFF
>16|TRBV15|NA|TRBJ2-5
CATSRWTSGFQETQYF
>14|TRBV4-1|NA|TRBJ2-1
CASSERASYNEQFF
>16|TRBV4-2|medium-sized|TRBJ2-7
CASSPGLARPHYEQYF
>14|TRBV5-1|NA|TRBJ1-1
CASSAKTVNTEAFF
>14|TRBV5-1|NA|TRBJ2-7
CASSLGTGAYEQYF
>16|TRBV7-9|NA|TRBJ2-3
CASSWTHEPGADTQYF
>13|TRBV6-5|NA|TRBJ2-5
CAAAGQGGETQYF
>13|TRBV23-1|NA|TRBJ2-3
CASTQGRTDTQYF
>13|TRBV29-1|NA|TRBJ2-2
CSVSTGFPGELFF
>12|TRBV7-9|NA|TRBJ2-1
CASSSHPNEQFF
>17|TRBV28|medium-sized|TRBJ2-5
CASNSPRPGQGEETQYF
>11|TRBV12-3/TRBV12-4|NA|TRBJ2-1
CASSPSGAQFF
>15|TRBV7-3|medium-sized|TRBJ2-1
CASSPAGGGANEQFF
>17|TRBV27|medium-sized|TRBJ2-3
CASSLPSGGPSTDTQYF
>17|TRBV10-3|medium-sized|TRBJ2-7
CAISEFRGTGIGGEQYF
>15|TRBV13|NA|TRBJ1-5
CASSLGQPSNQPQHF
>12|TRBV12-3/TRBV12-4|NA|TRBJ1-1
CASSPANTEAFF